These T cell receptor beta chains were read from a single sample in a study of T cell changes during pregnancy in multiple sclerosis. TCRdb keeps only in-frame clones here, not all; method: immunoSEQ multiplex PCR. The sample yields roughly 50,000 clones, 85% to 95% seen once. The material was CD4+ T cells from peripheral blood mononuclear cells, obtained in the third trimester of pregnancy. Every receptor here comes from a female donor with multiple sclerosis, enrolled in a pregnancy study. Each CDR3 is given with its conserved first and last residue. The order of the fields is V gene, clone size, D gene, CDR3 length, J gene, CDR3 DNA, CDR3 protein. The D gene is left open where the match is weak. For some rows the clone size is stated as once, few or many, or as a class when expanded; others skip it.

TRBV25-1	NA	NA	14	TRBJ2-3	TGTGCCAGCAGTGAATGGAAAGGGGGAGATACGCAGTATTTT	CASSEWKGGDTQYF
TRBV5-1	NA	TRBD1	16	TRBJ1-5	TGCGCCAGCAGCTCGGGCCGGGACAGGGGGGACCAGCCCCAGCATTTT	CASSSGRDRGDQPQHF
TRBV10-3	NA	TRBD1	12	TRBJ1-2	TGTGCCATCAGTGCACAGGGGAATGGCTACACCTTC	CAISAQGNGYTF
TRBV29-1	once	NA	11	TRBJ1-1	TGCAGCGCTTCCGGGACACTTGAAGCTTTCTTT	CSASGTLEAFF
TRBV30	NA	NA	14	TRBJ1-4	TGTGCCTGGAGTGTACTCAGGGCTAATGAAAAACTGTTTTTT	CAWSVLRANEKLFF
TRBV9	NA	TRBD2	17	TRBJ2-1	TGTGCCAGCAGCCCCGTTGGGACTAGCGGGGCTATTAATGAGCAGTTCTTC	CASSPVGTSGAINEQFF
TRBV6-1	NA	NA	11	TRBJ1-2	TGTGCCAGCAGTGTGAGTAGTGGCTACACCTTC	CASSVSSGYTF
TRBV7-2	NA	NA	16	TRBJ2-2	TGTGCCAGCAGCTTAGCGGGGGGGCAGTACACCGGGGAGCTGTTTTTT	CASSLAGGQYTGELFF
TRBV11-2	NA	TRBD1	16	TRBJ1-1	TGTGCCAGCAGCTTCACCCCTTGGACAGGGGACACTGAAGCTTTCTTT	CASSFTPWTGDTEAFF
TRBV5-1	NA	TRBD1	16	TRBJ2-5	TGCGCCAGCAGCTTGGGGGCGGACAGGGAGTCGGAGACCCAGTACTTC	CASSLGADRESETQYF
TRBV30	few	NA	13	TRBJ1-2	TGTGCCTGGACAGGGATATCAAACTATGGCTACACCTTC	CAWTGISNYGYTF
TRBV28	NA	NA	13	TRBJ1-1	TGTGCCAGCAGTTTAACAGGGAACACTGAAGCTTTCTTT	CASSLTGNTEAFF
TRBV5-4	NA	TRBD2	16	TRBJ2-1	TGTGCCAGCAGTTCCACCAGCGGGAGCTCCTACAATGAGCAGTTCTTC	CASSSTSGSSYNEQFF
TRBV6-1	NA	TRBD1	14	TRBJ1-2	TGTGCCAGCAGTGAAGCGGGACAGATGGGACCCTACACCTTC	CASSEAGQMGPYTF
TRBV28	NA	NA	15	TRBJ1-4	TGTGCCAGCAGCATGCGAGGTTTCACTAATGAAAAACTGTTTTTT	CASSMRGFTNEKLFF
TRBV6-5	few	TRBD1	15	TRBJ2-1	TGTGCCAGCAGTTATACGGGACAGGGGCTTCATGAGCAGTTCTTC	CASSYTGQGLHEQFF
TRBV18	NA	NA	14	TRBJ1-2	TGTGCCAGCTCACCACCCACGGGTACCTATGGCTACACCTTC	CASSPPTGTYGYTF
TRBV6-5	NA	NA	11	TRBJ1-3	TGTGCCAGCAGTTCAGGCTACACCATATATTTT	CASSSGYTIYF
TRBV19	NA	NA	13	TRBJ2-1	TGTGCCAGTAGAATCAGCTCCTACAATGAGCAGTTCTTC	CASRISSYNEQFF
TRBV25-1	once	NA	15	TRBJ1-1	TGTGCCAGCCGCGACGACGCAGGGTGGGGCACTGAAGCTTTCTTT	CASRDDAGWGTEAFF
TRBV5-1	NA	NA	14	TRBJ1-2	TGCGCCAGCAGCCGCCGGGAATCTCCTGCTGGCTACACCTTC	CASSRRESPAGYTF
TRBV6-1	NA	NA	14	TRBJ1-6	TGTGCCAGCACTGACAGTTCCTATAATTCACCCCTCCACTTT	CASTDSSYNSPLHF
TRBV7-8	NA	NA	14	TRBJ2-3	TGTGCCAGCAGCTTGGGGGGTATGACAGATACGCAGTATTTT	CASSLGGMTDTQYF
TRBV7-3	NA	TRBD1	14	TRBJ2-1	TGTGCCAGCAGCACTACTCCAGGACAGGGGGGACAGTTCTTC	CASSTTPGQGGQFF
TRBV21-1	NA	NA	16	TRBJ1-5	TGTGCCAGCAGCAAAAGGCCTGGGCCAAGCAATCAGCCCCAGCATTTT	CASSKRPGPSNQPQHF
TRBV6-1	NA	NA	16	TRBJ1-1	TGTGCCAGCAGTGTCAGTAAACTGAGGGTAAACACTGAAGCTTTCTTT	CASSVSKLRVNTEAFF
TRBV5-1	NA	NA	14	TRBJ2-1	TGCGCCAGCAGCTTGGGGGACTGGGGCAATGAGCAGTTCTTC	CASSLGDWGNEQFF
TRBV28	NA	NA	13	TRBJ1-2	TGTGCCAGCAGCCGCCGACAGAGTAATGGCTACACCTTC	CASSRRQSNGYTF
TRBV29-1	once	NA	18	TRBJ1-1	TGCAGCGTTGAACCCCAGGGGAGGGGGATCGGTCGCGGCACTGAAGCTTTCTTT	CSVEPQGRGIGRGTEAFF
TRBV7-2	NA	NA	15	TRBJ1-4	TGTGCCAGCAGCTTATTCTCGGCAACTAATGAAAAACTGTTTTTT	CASSLFSATNEKLFF
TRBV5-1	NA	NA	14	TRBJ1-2	TGCGCCAGCAGCCAGGAAGGACAGCTCTATGGCTACACCTTC	CASSQEGQLYGYTF
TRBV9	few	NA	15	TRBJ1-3	TGTGCCAGCAGCGGTAGCAGGGGCTCTGGAAACACCATATATTTT	CASSGSRGSGNTIYF
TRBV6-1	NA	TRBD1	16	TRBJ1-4	TGTGCCAGCAGTGAAGCGCAGGGACAGGGTAATGAAAAACTGTTTTTT	CASSEAQGQGNEKLFF
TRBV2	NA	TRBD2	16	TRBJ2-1	TGTGCCAGCAGTTTCGGGACTAGTTCGTCCTACAATGAGCAGTTCTTC	CASSFGTSSSYNEQFF
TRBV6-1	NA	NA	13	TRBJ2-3	TGTGCCAGCAGCGGGGGAGCATCAGATACGCAGTATTTT	CASSGGASDTQYF
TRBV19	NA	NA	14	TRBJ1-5	TGTGCCAGTAGTATCGGGGTCGAAAGTCAGCCCCAGCATTTT	CASSIGVESQPQHF
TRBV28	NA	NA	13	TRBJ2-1	TGTGCCAGCAAACTAGGCCAGACGGGTGAGCAGTTCTTC	CASKLGQTGEQFF
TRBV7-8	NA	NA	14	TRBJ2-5	TGTGCCAGCAGCTTAGACGGTGATTCAGAGACCCAGTACTTC	CASSLDGDSETQYF
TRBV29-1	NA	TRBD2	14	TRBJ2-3	TGCAGCGTCCTACTAGCGGGGAGCACAGATACGCAGTATTTT	CSVLLAGSTDTQYF
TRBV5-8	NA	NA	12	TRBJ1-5	TGTGCCAGCAGCTTCCCAAATCAGCCCCAGCATTTT	CASSFPNQPQHF
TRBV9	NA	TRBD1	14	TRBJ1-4	TGTGCCAGCAGCTTGACAGGGAGTAATGAAAAACTGTTTTTT	CASSLTGSNEKLFF
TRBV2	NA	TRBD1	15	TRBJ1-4	TGTGCCAGCAGCCCCCCAGGACAGGCAAATGAAAAACTGTTTTTT	CASSPPGQANEKLFF
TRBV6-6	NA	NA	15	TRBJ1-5	TGTGCCAGCATATCAGGGGATAGGGGCAATCAGCCCCAGCATTTT	CASISGDRGNQPQHF
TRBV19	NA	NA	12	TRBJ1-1	TGTGCCAGTAGTGCTACCAACACTGAAGCTTTCTTT	CASSATNTEAFF
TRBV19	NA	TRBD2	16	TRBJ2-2	TGTGCCAGTAGTATCGTGGGAGGGCTAAACACCGGGGAGCTGTTTTTT	CASSIVGGLNTGELFF
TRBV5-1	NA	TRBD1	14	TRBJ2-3	TGCGCCAGCAGCCGGGACAGGCGATCAGATACGCAGTATTTT	CASSRDRRSDTQYF
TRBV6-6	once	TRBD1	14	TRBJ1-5	TGTGCCAGCAGCACAGGGGGATGGAATCAGCCCCAGCATTTT	CASSTGGWNQPQHF
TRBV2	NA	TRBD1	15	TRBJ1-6	TGTGCCAGCAGTCGGGGGGACAGGCCGGCGGCCCCCCTCCACTTT	CASSRGDRPAAPLHF
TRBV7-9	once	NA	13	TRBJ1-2	TGTGCCAGCAGCGTCGGACAGAGCTATGGCTACACCTTC	CASSVGQSYGYTF